A selection of T cell receptor beta chains follows, all from one sample in a study of monozygotic twins with inflammatory bowel disease. TCRdb re-called the 5' RACE reads; every CDR3 protein appears as one record, without DNA. The data include 300,000 to 400,000 distinct CDR3 sequences; the top ten clones carry around 2%. The sequenced sample consisted of blood. The source of these receptors is a human donor with ulcerative colitis or Crohn's disease, or a healthy co-twin of an affected twin (not recorded which). The CDR3 runs from the conserved cysteine through the conserved F or W.

>TRBV10-3|TRBJ2-6
CAIGISGANVLTF
>TRBV18|TRBJ2-7
CASSPDRGFREQYF
>TRBV12-3/TRBV12-4|TRBJ2-7
CASSFYGRVGEQYF
>TRBV28|TRBJ1-2
CASTPRDYGYTF
>TRBV20-1|TRBJ2-1
CSAPRTTYNEQFF
>TRBV19|TRBJ2-2
CASSFGQTTGELFF
>TRBV19|TRBJ1-2
CASSIRGKVYGYTF
>TRBV27|TRBJ2-3
CASSLAGQGWDTQYF
>TRBV27|TRBJ2-7
CASSSFEGYEQYF
>TRBV4-3|TRBJ1-2
CASSQETGDDYGYTF
>TRBV28|TRBJ2-3
CASTLLGDTQYF
>TRBV10-2|TRBJ1-4
CASSESREEKLFF
>TRBV7-6|TRBJ1-3
CASSPLGIGNTIYF
>TRBV20-1|TRBJ2-3
CSASRLAGGSTDTQYF
>TRBV12-3/TRBV12-4|TRBJ1-1
CASSLAHWEADTEAFF
>TRBV4-1|TRBJ2-7
CASSQLAGGSYEQYF
>TRBV6-5|TRBJ2-7
CASRNPRDGSYEQYF
>TRBV11-1|TRBJ2-1
CASSFPGRSSYNEQFF
>TRBV7-2|TRBJ2-5
CASSLRRASGLQETQYF
>TRBV5-4|TRBJ2-1
CASSSIAGTTIEQFF
>TRBV6-1|TRBJ1-1
CASSEAPSGTEAFF
>TRBV5-1|TRBJ2-5
CASSFGLKETQYF
>TRBV20-1|TRBJ2-1
CSARVTGEQFF
>TRBV6-5|TRBJ2-2
CASSYPSGGARTGELFF
>TRBV12-3/TRBV12-4|TRBJ1-5
CASSSDTSNQPQHF
>TRBV6-2/TRBV6-3|TRBJ2-2
CASSYPRQGVTGELFF
>TRBV7-2|TRBJ2-2
CASSLLGDGELFF
>TRBV30|TRBJ1-1
CAWSVRIFNTEAFF
>TRBV30|TRBJ2-1
CAWSVQGYEQFF
>TRBV6-4|TRBJ2-1
CASSDSGGGPGSEQFF
>TRBV6-1|TRBJ1-5
CASSAPGLYQPQHF
>TRBV5-1|TRBJ2-5
CASSSGGVETQYF
>TRBV25-1|TRBJ2-1
CASSRSSSSYNEQFF
>TRBV10-3|TRBJ1-1
CAISGGSEAFF
>TRBV5-1|TRBJ2-3
CASSLGIMSTDTQYF
>TRBV10-3|TRBJ2-7
CAISLDRAVSDF
>TRBV20-1|TRBJ2-2
CSARGLAATGELFF
>TRBV3-1|TRBJ1-1
CASSRGQGTAFF
>TRBV5-1|TRBJ1-4
CASSLLGGDGEKLFF
>TRBV3-1|TRBJ2-2
CASRPPQASSNTGELFF
>TRBV20-1|TRBJ2-7
CSARGARSYDEQYF
>TRBV7-2|TRBJ2-2
CASSSRTGELFF
>TRBV29-1|TRBJ1-2
CSVLIGNGYTF
>TRBV7-9|TRBJ1-1
CASSLGTGGYTEAFF
>TRBV12-3/TRBV12-4|TRBJ2-3
CASSLKLAYTDTQYF
>TRBV20-1|TRBJ2-1
CSAVGPSRGDEQFF
>TRBV29-1|TRBJ1-1
CSVERDRDTEAFF
>TRBV4-1|TRBJ2-2
CASSQEGQGLAGATGELFF